This T cell receptor (beta chain) derives from a study of regulatory T cells in long-lasting Graves disease. Combining iRepertoire HTBI primers with Arm-PCR of CDR3 regions, the authors built TCR beta libraries. In TCRdb, the multiplex PCR reads were re-called with MiXCR into one record per CDR3 protein. Among around 400,000 distinct CDR3 sequences listed, 15% were seen once. Germline CDR1 reads SGHDN; CDR2 reads FVKESK. Losses at the gene ends were 0 bases for V and 6 bases for J; bases not matched to a gene: 4. The CDR3 length is 14 residues. As to time point: newly diagnosed GD, antithyroid drugs for less than 3 months. Making the TCR library involved RNA that had been extracted from PBMCs. The same sample was also studied in work on T cells in Graves' hyperthyroidism and ophthalmopathy. That study adds: Most thyroid clonotypes expanded above 0.001 were also detected in blood.

This receptor was taken from a woman in her 40s with Graves disease. The sequences come from peripheral blood mononuclear cells (PBMCs), collected at new diagnosis, from a patient treated with antithyroid drugs. V and J are TRBV14 and TRBJ1-1; the match to TRBD1 covers 7 bases. The CDR3 sequence: CASSQDQGTAEAFF. As DNA, the CDR3 is TGTGCCAGCAGCCAAGATCAGGGGACAGCTGAAGCTTTCTTT.